Following are 20 T cell receptor beta chains from one sample sequenced in a study of T cell repertoires in cytomegalovirus infection. TCRdb re-derived calls from the reads in MiXCR, one entry per CDR3 protein. The sample carries roughly 760,000 distinct CDR3 sequences, 35% recorded once. The specimen was PBMCs. These receptors were collected from a human donor in good health (CMV status not recorded). Some clones in this sample may be carry-over from other donors' samples.

The rearrangement links TRBV3-1 to TRBJ2-1; weak D call: TRBD2 (7 bases). V was shortened by 4 bases and J by 7 bases, with 17 bases between the two germline ends. The CDR3 totals 15 residues. CDR1 LGHDT and CDR2 YNNKEL come from the germline V gene (reference sequence). DNA of the CDR3: TGTGCCAGCAGCCGTGGGGGGGCCCTAGGGAATGAGCAGTTCTTC. This codes for CASSRGGALGNEQFF.

The chain uses TRBV27 and TRBJ1-6, with 7 positions matching TRBD1. The germline CDR1 and CDR2 sequences are MNHEY and SMNVEV (reference sequence). The CDR3 is 15 residues long. The J segment lost 9 bases and the V segment lost 5 bases, leaving 10 bases of the junction unmatched. The CDR3 DNA reads TGTGCCAGCAGTATCGGACAGGTCGTCGCTTCACCCCTCCACTTT. Encoded protein: CASSIGQVVASPLHF.

The table lists this clonotype with many counts. This rearrangement joins TRBV7-6 to TRBJ1-1; D is uncertain. In germline, CDR1 is SGHVS, CDR2 FNYEAQ. The CDR3 runs to 14 residues. V was shortened by 1 base and J by 4 bases, with 10 bases between the two germline ends. The DNA for the CDR3 is TGTGCCAGCAGCTTAGAACCCTTGAGCACTGAAGCTTTCTTT. Protein sequence: CASSLEPLSTEAFF.

The chain uses TRBV15 and TRBJ2-5, with 7 bases aligning to TRBD1. The V gene end was trimmed by 6 bases and the J gene end by 7 bases; junction bases not matched to a gene: 17. This CDR3 spans 16 amino acids. The V gene's germline CDR1 is LNHNV and CDR2 YYDKDF (reference sequence). The CDR3 bases are TGTGCCACCAGTAGCACCGGGACAGAAGGCAGGGTGACCCAGTACTTC. This codes for CATSSTGTEGRVTQYF. The variable domain in full, completed from reference TRBV15 and TRBJ2-5, reads DAMVIQNPRYQVTQFGKPVTLSCSQTLNHNVMYWYQQKSSQAPKLLFHYYDKDFNNEADTPDNFQSRRPNTSFCFLDIRSPGLGDTAMYLCATSSTGTEGRVTQYFGPGTRLLVL.

J is TRBJ1-6 and V is TRBV28; D unclear. This CDR3 has 24 amino acids. Trimming left V 1 base short and J 0 bases short, with 31 bases between. Per germline, CDR1 MDHEN and CDR2 SYDVKM. The CDR3 sequence is CASSLLRGLIIAGPYSSYNSPLHF. The CDR3 DNA sequence: TGTGCCAGCAGTTTATTAAGAGGGTTAATTATCGCAGGCCCATACAGCTCCTATAATTCACCCCTCCACTTT.

The chain carries TRBV6-1 and TRBJ2-6; D gene ambiguous. Deletions cut 5 bases from V and 0 bases from J, with 8 bases between. This CDR3 spans 15 amino acids. CDR1 and CDR2 from the germline V gene are MNHNS and SASEGT. CDR3 DNA sequence: TGTGCCAGCAGTTTCCGAATCTCTGGGGCCAACGTCCTGACTTTC. Amino acids: CASSFRISGANVLTF.

This clonotype was observed a few times. This chain uses TRBV6-6 with TRBJ2-1; no definite D call. Germline V lookup: CDR1 MNHNY, CDR2 SVGAGI (reference sequence). Trimming pared 0 bases from V and 6 bases from J, leaving 12 bases between. This CDR3 region has 15 residues. The CDR3 DNA follows: TGTGCCAGCAGTTACTCGTTTGGGCAGGTCAATGAGCAGTTCTTC. Protein: CASSYSFGQVNEQFF.

This clonotype was observed a few times. The V gene is TRBV19, the J gene TRBJ1-2, with TRBD1 as a possible D gene (5 bases). Germline-derived CDR1 and CDR2 are LNHDA and SQIVND (reference sequence). This CDR3 spans 14 amino acids. Trimming took 3 bases from V and 8 from J, leaving 16 bases between them. CDR3 bases: TGTGCCAGTAGTATCGGGACGGCGGGCAGCGGCTACACCTTC. It specifies CASSIGTAGSGYTF.

The chain links TRBV19 to TRBJ2-3; a weak D match, TRBD2 (5 bases). This CDR3 spans 15 amino acids. V was trimmed by 5 bases and J by 2 bases, leaving 14 bases between them. The V gene's germline CDR1 is LNHDA and CDR2 SQIVND (reference sequence). CDR3 DNA sequence: TGTGCCAGTAGTCTCATGAGGGAAGCCACAGATACGCAGTATTTT. This gives the protein CASSLMREATDTQYF.

Concerning this clonotype itself: A clone one base away is much larger, so this may be a read error. The V call is TRBV7-2, the J call TRBJ2-7, with D perhaps matching TRBD2 (6 bases). This CDR3 spans 13 amino acids. Germline CDR1 reads SGHTA; CDR2 reads FQGNSA. CDR3 sequence reads: CASSLAEDYEKYF. In DNA, the CDR3 is TGTGCCAGCAGCTTAGCGGAGGACTACGAGAAGTACTTC.

Of note for this clonotype: Relative to the germline gene, one junction end is altered; a read error may explain this. The chain uses TRBV4-1 and TRBJ2-3, with 8 nucleotides matching TRBD2. The length of the CDR3 is 18 residues. Germline CDR1 and CDR2: MGHRA and YSYEKL. In nucleotides, the CDR3 is TGTGCCAGCAGCCACGACCAAGGGAGAAGCGGGAGCGGGGATACGCAGTATTTT. Translation gives CASSHDQGRSGSGDTQYF.

This clonotype came up a few times. The chain couples TRBV7-3 to TRBJ2-3; 12 bases are shared with TRBD2. The CDR3 runs 16 residues. V lost 4 bases to trimming and J lost 4 bases; unmatched junction nucleotides: 6. CDR1 and CDR2 (germline): SGHTA, FQGTGA. DNA for the CDR3: TGTGCCAGCAGCTCCGGACTAGCGGGGCTCGCAGATACGCAGTATTTT. Its translation is CASSSGLAGLADTQYF.

About this clonotype itself: One base away lies a much larger clone, so this may be a sequencing read error. The V gene is TRBV6-2 or TRBV6-3, the J gene TRBJ1-6, with D uncertain. CDR3 size: 13 residues. CDR1 is MNHEY and CDR2 is SVGEGT in the germline V gene. V lost 6 bases, J lost 11 bases, and 14 bases lay in between. CDR3 coding DNA: TGTGCCAGCAGGCCCAGTACAACGGCACCCCTCCACTTT. Translated: CASRPSTTAPLHF.

This chain joins TRBV19 and TRBJ2-3; D is ambiguous. The germline gives CDR1 LNHDA, CDR2 SQIVND (reference sequence). This CDR3 is built from 13 residues. V was shortened by 6 bases and J by 1 base, with 8 bases between the two germline ends. The CDR3: CASRQVGTDTQYF. DNA of the CDR3: TGTGCCAGTAGACAAGTGGGCACAGATACGCAGTATTTT.

This chain connects TRBV12-3 or TRBV12-4 to TRBJ2-7; 12 positions agree with TRBD2. The V gene end was trimmed by 2 bases and the J gene end by 6 bases; junction bases not matched to a gene: 11. This CDR3 spans 17 amino acids. CDR3 nucleotides: TGTGCCAGCAGTTTAACGCCGGCTAGCGGGAGGGCGGGCGAGCAGTACTTC. It codes for CASSLTPASGRAGEQYF.

The genes are TRBV12-3 or TRBV12-4 and TRBJ1-1, with no clear D. V was clipped by 6 bases and J by 7 bases, with 12 bases between them. The CDR3 consists of 12 residues. CDR3: CASSPSGFEAFF. DNA of the CDR3: TGTGCCAGCAGCCCATCCGGGTTTGAAGCTTTCTTT.

The chain has TRBV7-2 and TRBJ2-5, with 7 bases identical to TRBD2. After removal of 2 bases from V and 2 bases from J, the junction contained 5 bases not matched to a gene. This CDR3 comprises 15 residues. Germline values: CDR1 SGHTA, CDR2 FQGNSA. This CDR3 reads CASSLSSGDQETQYF. The CDR3 DNA sequence: TGTGCCAGCAGCTTATCTAGCGGAGATCAAGAGACCCAGTACTTC.

The chain employs TRBV2 and TRBJ1-2, with D unresolved. CDR3 length: 15 amino acids. The germline V gene encodes CDR1 SNHLY and CDR2 FYNNEI. V was cut by 0 bases and J by 1 base, with 9 bases left in between. The CDR3 DNA reads as TGTGCCAGCAGTGAAGCGGGGAGGGTTAACTATGGCTACACCTTC. This encodes CASSEAGRVNYGYTF.

The J gene is TRBJ1-2, the V gene TRBV7-9, with TRBD1 matching over 8 bases. This CDR3 comprises 15 residues. The junction had 10 bases not matched to a gene; V was cut back by 7 bases and J by 3 bases. CDR1 is SEHNR and CDR2 is FQNEAQ in the germline V gene (reference sequence). The CDR3 DNA reads as TGTGCCAGCATCCCCGGTGGACAGGGTTACTATGGCTACACCTTC. Protein sequence: CASIPGGQGYYGYTF.

This clonotype appeared a few times. The chain links TRBV28 to TRBJ2-7, with TRBD2 matching over 12 bases. V lost 5 bases to trimming and J lost 6 bases; unmatched junction nucleotides: 8. Germline-derived CDR1 and CDR2 are MDHEN and SYDVKM. The length of the CDR3 is 15 residues. CDR3 loop: CASSPTSGRYGEQYF. CDR3 nucleotides: TGTGCCAGCAGTCCTACTAGCGGGAGGTATGGCGAGCAGTACTTC.